This T cell receptor beta chain was sequenced in a study of neurological immune-mediated disorders. This clonotype was seen many times. 5'RACE employing 10-nucleotide random UMIs yielded the cDNA. In TCRdb, the 5' RACE reads were re-called with MiXCR into one record per CDR3 protein. The profile shows approximately 77,000 distinct CDR3 sequences, roughly 9.9% of them singletons. The CDR3 sequence is 16 residues long. The germline gives CDR1 SGHDN, CDR2 FVKESK. With 1 base removed from V and 2 bases from J, the gap between germline ends came to 11 bases. The TCR comes from a man aged 45-65 years in good health. Sequenced sample: PBMCs. The V and J genes are TRBV14 and TRBJ1-4; possibly TRBD1 for D (6 bases). The CDR3 sequence: CASSQVGGRTNEKLFF. The CDR3 DNA sequence: TGTGCCAGCAGCCAAGTCGGGGGCCGGACTAATGAAAAACTGTTTTTT.